A single sample is the source of the 22 T cell receptor beta chains below, sequenced in a study of T-cell reconstitution after alpha-beta-depleted transplantation in children. The authors prepared the TCRbeta library with unique molecular identifiers. TCRdb fed the PCR reads into MiXCR, producing one record per CDR3 protein. This table has a few hundred thousand distinct CDR3 sequences, roughly a tenth appearing once. This specimen was PBMCs from the stem cell graft donor, taken from the stem cell graft. The source is a human donor who donated a stem cell graft to a child with SCID.

In its sample, this clonotype was seen many times. The rearrangement joins TRBV20-1 to TRBJ1-1; no firm D call. Deletions cut 1 base from V and 1 base from J, with 16 bases between. CDR1 and CDR2 from the germline V gene are DFQATT and SNEGSKA (reference sequence). CDR3 length: 16 residues. The DNA of the CDR3 is TGCAGTGCTAGAGGTATTTTCGAGGGCCGGAACACTGAAGCTTTCTTT. As protein: CSARGIFEGRNTEAFF.

This clonotype was recorded many times. The chain uses TRBV15 and TRBJ2-7, with a tentative D call TRBD2 (5 bases). Germline V CDR1 and CDR2: LNHNV, YYDKDF (reference sequence). The length of the CDR3 is 14 residues. V gave up 0 bases and J gave up 3 bases, with 9 bases separating them. The CDR3 region is CATSRDRDGYEQYF. The CDR3 DNA is TGTGCCACCAGCAGAGATCGGGATGGCTACGAGCAGTACTTC.

This clonotype was recorded at least ten times. V and J are TRBV7-9 and TRBJ1-1, with 7 bases lining up with TRBD1. V was clipped by 0 bases and J by 9 bases; unmatched bases: 7. From germline, CDR1 is SEHNR and CDR2 FQNEAQ (reference sequence). The CDR3 runs to 14 residues. The CDR3 DNA sequence: TGTGCCAGCAGCTTAGCAACCGGGACAGCTCAAGCTTTCTTT. Translating it yields CASSLATGTAQAFF.

The V and J genes are TRBV18 and TRBJ1-5; D is unresolved. The CDR3 loop spans 16 amino acids. The germline V gene encodes CDR1 KGHSH and CDR2 LQKENI. V dropped 8 bases and J dropped 2 bases, with 19 bases sitting between them. In nucleotides, the CDR3 is TGTGCCAGCCAAAATCGCCTCGGACGTGGCAATCAGCCCCAGCATTTT. It yields the protein CASQNRLGRGNQPQHF.

This clonotype was recorded many times. The chain carries TRBV20-1 and TRBJ2-7; 9 bases line up with TRBD2. V was clipped by 6 bases and J by 4 bases; unmatched bases: 4. Germline V gene data show CDR1 as DFQATT and CDR2 as SNEGSKA (reference sequence). The CDR3 has 12 amino acids. DNA of the CDR3: TGCAGTGCAGCGGGACTAGCTTACGAGCAGTACTTC. This sequence encodes CSAAGLAYEQYF.

This clonotype was picked up many times. The rearrangement links TRBV24-1 to TRBJ1-3; D is unresolved. Germline V lookup: CDR1 KGHDR, CDR2 SFDVKD. This CDR3 has 15 residues. Trimming left V 12 bases short and J 7 bases short, with 24 bases between. In DNA, the CDR3 is TGTGCCCCCCGCCGGTCGGACGCACAAAGGAACACCATATATTTT. It is translated as CAPRRSDAQRNTIYF.

Ten or more counts support this clonotype. The chain carries TRBV5-1 and TRBJ1-1, with D possibly TRBD1 on 5 matching bases. The ends were cut back, 0 bases at V and 3 bases at J, with 12 bases in the middle. The CDR3 length is 15 residues. Germline V gene data show CDR1 as SGHRS and CDR2 as YFSETQ. The CDR3 reads CASSLASVGDTEAFF. As DNA, the CDR3 is TGCGCCAGCAGCTTGGCCAGTGTGGGGGACACTGAAGCTTTCTTT.

This clonotype was observed at least ten times. The chain recombines TRBV10-3 with TRBJ1-6; 9 bases match TRBD1. Trimming removed 9 bases from V and 2 bases from J; junction bases left unmatched: 5. Per germline, CDR1 ENHRY and CDR2 SYGVKD. This CDR3 is built from 15 residues. The CDR3 spells CAIGQGTPYNSPLHF. In DNA, the CDR3 is TGTGCCATAGGACAGGGGACGCCCTATAATTCACCCCTCCACTTT.

In this sample, this clonotype turned up many times. The J gene is TRBJ1-1, the V gene TRBV7-8; maybe TRBD1 (5 bases). The CDR3 is 14 residues long. V was trimmed by 8 bases and J by 4 bases, leaving 17 bases between them. Germline V gives CDR1 SGHVS, CDR2 FQNEAQ. The CDR3 spells CASEALSGGTEAFF. CDR3 nucleotide sequence: TGTGCCAGCGAAGCTCTCTCGGGGGGCACTGAAGCTTTCTTT.

This clonotype was seen at least ten times. The J gene is TRBJ1-6, the V gene TRBV7-8, with 7 bases aligning to TRBD1. The CDR3 sequence is 16 residues long. The germline gives CDR1 SGHVS, CDR2 FQNEAQ. J lost 4 bases, V lost 2 bases, and 5 bases had no gene match. The CDR3 loop is CASSLSGTEYNSPLHF. The CDR3 region has the DNA TGTGCCAGCAGCTTATCCGGGACAGAATATAATTCACCCCTCCACTTT.

A few counts support this clonotype. This chain joins TRBV7-6 and TRBJ2-7, with D possibly being TRBD1 (6 bases). Trimming took off 5 bases at V and 2 bases at J, with 16 bases between the two ends. The V gene's germline CDR1 is SGHVS and CDR2 FNYEAQ. This CDR3 has 15 residues. Here the CDR3 reads CASSEGTDSTYEQYF. For the CDR3, the DNA is TGTGCCAGCAGCGAGGGAACGGACAGTACCTACGAGCAGTACTTC.

The genes are TRBV27 and TRBJ1-2, with D unresolved. Germline V lookup: CDR1 MNHEY, CDR2 SMNVEV (reference sequence). V lost 3 bases and J lost 5, with 13 bases in between. This CDR3 is built from 14 residues. The CDR3: CASSFGALGYGYTF. The CDR3 bases are TGTGCCAGCAGTTTCGGCGCGCTCGGTTATGGCTACACCTTC.

This clonotype showed up many times. This chain connects TRBV12-3 or TRBV12-4 to TRBJ1-5, with D possibly being TRBD1 (5 bases). Trimming shortened V by 1 base and J by 5 bases, and 9 bases separated the two germline ends. The CDR3 loop spans 14 amino acids. Here the CDR3 DNA reads TGTGCCAGCAGTTTAGGGGGCGGCTATCAGCCCCAGCATTTT. It yields the protein CASSLGGGYQPQHF.

This clonotype was found many times. This rearrangement joins TRBV25-1 to TRBJ2-1; 7 nucleotides align to TRBD2. Trimming removed 5 bases from V and 3 bases from J; junction bases left unmatched: 10. The CDR3 has 16 residues. Germline values: CDR1 MGHDK, CDR2 SYGVNS. The CDR3 reads CASSPPGEGFYNEQFF. In DNA form, the CDR3 reads TGTGCCAGCAGTCCCCCCGGGGAGGGCTTCTACAATGAGCAGTTCTTC.

This clonotype appeared many times. The J gene is TRBJ1-1, the V gene TRBV6-1; no firm D call. Trimming removed 3 bases at V and 3 bases at J, with 2 bases between. Germline assignment: CDR1 MNHNS and CDR2 SASEGT. The CDR3 is made up of 11 amino acids. The CDR3: CASSDYTEAFF. The CDR3 DNA is TGTGCCAGCAGTGATTACACTGAAGCTTTCTTT.

This clonotype has a count of ten or more. V gene TRBV5-6 combines with J gene TRBJ2-1, with 9 bases lining up with TRBD1. CDR1 is SGHDT and CDR2 is YYEEEE in the germline V gene. The CDR3 runs 15 residues. Losses at the gene ends were 3 bases for V and 5 bases for J; bases not matched to a gene: 6. The CDR3 loop is CASSYSGTGHNEQFF. CDR3 sequence (DNA): TGTGCCAGCAGCTATTCCGGGACAGGGCACAATGAGCAGTTCTTC.

This clonotype was found many times. The chain has TRBV20-1 and TRBJ2-1; D is unclear. Deletions cut 3 bases from V and 9 bases from J, with 12 bases between. The CDR3 is 12 amino acids. CDR1 and CDR2 from the germline V gene are DFQATT and SNEGSKA (reference sequence). CDR3: CSASPGIGEQFF. In nucleotides, the CDR3 is TGCAGTGCTAGCCCAGGCATCGGTGAGCAGTTCTTC.

This clonotype showed up many times. The genes are TRBV6-1 and TRBJ2-6, with TRBD1 matching over 9 bases. The CDR3 is 15 amino acids. CDR1 is MNHNS, CDR2 SASEGT, per germline. The junction had 0 bases not matched to a gene; V was cut back by 6 bases and J by 0 bases. CDR3 bases: TGTGCCAGCAGGACAGGGGGCTCTGGGGCCAACGTCCTGACTTTC. Its protein is CASRTGGSGANVLTF.

This clonotype showed up many times. This chain joins TRBV12-3 or TRBV12-4 and TRBJ2-1, with D possibly TRBD1 on 5 matching bases. V shed 1 base and J shed 3 bases, with 16 bases lying between them. The CDR3 runs to 17 residues. The CDR3 bases are TGTGCCAGCAGTTTAGAGGGCTGGGGCAGAAACTACAATGAGCAGTTCTTC. Its protein product is CASSLEGWGRNYNEQFF.

This clonotype was seen repeatedly, ten times or more. The DNA for the CDR3 is TGCGCCAGCAGCCCGGGGGACGTCCGGGCTAACTATGGCTACACCTTC. Its translation is CASSPGDVRANYGYTF. This rearrangement joins TRBV5-1 to TRBJ1-2; TRBD1 might be the D (5 bases). The CDR3 consists of 16 residues. V lost 4 bases and J 0 bases, leaving 16 bases between the germline ends. Germline V gene data show CDR1 as SGHRS and CDR2 as YFSETQ.

The gene calls are TRBV2 and TRBJ1-3, with 7 bases matching TRBD1. V shed 7 bases and J 5 bases; nucleotides not matched to a gene: 8. The CDR3 runs 14 residues. CDR1 is SNHLY and CDR2 is FYNNEI in the germline V gene. The CDR3 DNA is TGTGCCAGCAAGGGAGGGGGCGGCCGAAACACCATATATTTT. It encodes CASKGGGGRNTIYF.

This clonotype was picked up many times. The chain couples TRBV6-5 to TRBJ1-2, with a weak D call TRBD1 (5 bases). Per germline, CDR1 MNHEY and CDR2 SVGAGI. The CDR3 length is 14 residues. The V gene lost 1 base and the J gene lost 10 bases, with 16 bases spanning the gap. In DNA, the CDR3 is TGTGCCAGCAGTTACTTACCCCCCGGGGGTCCCTACACCTTC. Its translation: CASSYLPPGGPYTF.